This is a list of T cell receptor beta chains from one sample in a study of STAT3 mutations in large granular lymphocyte leukemia. Repertoires were generated with immunoSEQ multiplex PCR, while TCRdb's copy carries only in-frame clones and drops some. The sample carries some 9,800 clones, 92% recorded once. Sequencing was done on a sample of peripheral blood mononuclear cells. Receptor source: a man between 60 and 70 years old with T-cell large granular lymphocyte leukemia. Some clones in this sample may be carry-over from other donors' samples. Each CDR3 is given with its conserved first and last residue. The order of the fields is D gene, clone size, J gene, V gene, CDR3 DNA, CDR3 protein. The D gene is left open where the match is weak. The size of a clone is reported for some rows only, either as once, few or many, or as a class for expanded clones.

>NA|NA|TRBJ2-1|TRBV9
TGTGCCAGCAGCGGGGACGGCCCCTCCTACAATGAGCAGTTCTTC
CASSGDGPSYNEQFF
>NA|NA|TRBJ2-7|TRBV21-1
TGTGCCAGCAGCCCTGGGACAGGGGCTTCCATCGAGCAGTACTTC
CASSPGTGASIEQYF
>TRBD2|NA|TRBJ2-1|TRBV7-9
TGTGCCAGCAGCTTAAGCCTAGCGGGGGCTTACAATGAGCAGTTCTTC
CASSLSLAGAYNEQFF
>TRBD2|NA|TRBJ2-1|TRBV30
TGTGCCTGGAGTGTATCGCTAGCGGGATATGGTGAGCAGTTCTTC
CAWSVSLAGYGEQFF
>TRBD1|NA|TRBJ2-2|TRBV30
TGTGCCTGGGTATGGGACAGGTCCTACACCGGGGAGCTGTTTTTT
CAWVWDRSYTGELFF
>TRBD1|once|TRBJ1-1|TRBV18
TGTGCCTCTGGGACAGGGGAGTGGAACACTGAAGCTTTCTTT
CASGTGEWNTEAFF
>NA|NA|TRBJ1-1|TRBV28
TGTGCCAGCAGTACCAAGTTGCACGGCTGGGACACTGAAGCTTTCTTT
CASSTKLHGWDTEAFF
>NA|NA|TRBJ2-4|TRBV27
TGTGCCAGCAGCTGGCCAGCCAAAAACATTCAGTACTTC
CASSWPAKNIQYF
>TRBD2|once|TRBJ2-1|TRBV6-1
TGTGCCAGCAGTGAAAGGACTAGGGGAGAGCAGTTCTTC
CASSERTRGEQFF
>NA|once|TRBJ2-7|TRBV9
TGTGCCAGCAGCGTAGCTCAGGGTAAGGGCTCCGAGCAGTACTTC
CASSVAQGKGSEQYF
>NA|NA|TRBJ1-2|TRBV23-1
TGCGCCAGCAGTCGGGATGGGGCTAACTATGGCTACACCTTC
CASSRDGANYGYTF
>TRBD1|NA|TRBJ2-7|TRBV4-1
TGCGCCAGCAGCCAACCGGGACAGGGGGCTATCGAGCAGTACTTC
CASSQPGQGAIEQYF
>NA|NA|TRBJ2-2|TRBV9
TGTGCCAGCAGCGTAGCTAGCCAGCTGAACACCGGGGAGCTGTTTTTT
CASSVASQLNTGELFF
>TRBD1|NA|TRBJ1-2|TRBV5-1
TGCGCCAGCAGCTACCGGGACAGGGGGTATGACTACACCTTC
CASSYRDRGYDYTF
>NA|NA|TRBJ2-2|TRBV5-1
TGCGCCAGCAGCTTGTCCAGGGCCCCGAACACCGGGGAGCTGTTTTTT
CASSLSRAPNTGELFF
>NA|NA|TRBJ2-7|TRBV5-1
TGCGCCAGCAGCTCCCAACCCGGTTACGAGCAGTACTTC
CASSSQPGYEQYF
>NA|NA|TRBJ2-7|TRBV18
TGTGCCAGCTCACCAGGAGGGGGGGTCTACGAGCAGTACTTC
CASSPGGGVYEQYF
>NA|once|TRBJ2-7|TRBV7-9
TGTGCCAGCAACTTTCTCGGCTACGAGCAGTACTTC
CASNFLGYEQYF
>NA|NA|TRBJ1-3|TRBV28
TGTGCCAGCAGTCCCGCTGGGGGGGCTGGAAACACCATATATTTT
CASSPAGGAGNTIYF
>NA|NA|TRBJ1-4|TRBV5-4
TGTGCCAGCAGCTTGAGAGGGTCTTTTAATGAAAAACTGTTTTTT
CASSLRGSFNEKLFF
>NA|NA|TRBJ1-1|TRBV28
TGTGCCAGCAGTTACAGGCCTACTGAAGCTTTCTTT
CASSYRPTEAFF
>NA|once|TRBJ2-2|TRBV7-2
TGTGCCAGCAGCTGGATCACAGGGAGAGCGGGCGGGGAGCTGTTTTTT
CASSWITGRAGGELFF
>TRBD1|NA|TRBJ2-7|TRBV7-9
TGTGCCAGCAGCATATCCGGGACAGCCTACGAGCAGTACTTC
CASSISGTAYEQYF
>NA|NA|TRBJ2-7|TRBV29-1
TGCAGCGTTGAAGTAGGGGGGAGTCCCTACGAGCAGTACTTC
CSVEVGGSPYEQYF